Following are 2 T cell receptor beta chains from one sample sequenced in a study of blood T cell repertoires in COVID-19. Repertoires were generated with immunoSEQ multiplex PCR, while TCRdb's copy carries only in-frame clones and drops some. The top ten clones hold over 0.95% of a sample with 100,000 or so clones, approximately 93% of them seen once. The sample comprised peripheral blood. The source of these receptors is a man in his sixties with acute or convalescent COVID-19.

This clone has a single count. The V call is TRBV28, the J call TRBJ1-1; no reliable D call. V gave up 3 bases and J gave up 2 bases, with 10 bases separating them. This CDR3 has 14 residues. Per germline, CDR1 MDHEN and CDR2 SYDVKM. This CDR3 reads CASSFLGVNTEAFF. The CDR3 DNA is TGTGCCAGCAGTTTCCTGGGAGTCAACACTGAAGCTTTCTTT.

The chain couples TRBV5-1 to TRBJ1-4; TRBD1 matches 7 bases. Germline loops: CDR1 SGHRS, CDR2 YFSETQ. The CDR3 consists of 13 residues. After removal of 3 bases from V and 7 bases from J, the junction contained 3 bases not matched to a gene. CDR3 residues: CASSSQGGEKLFF. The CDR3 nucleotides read TGCGCCAGCAGCTCTCAGGGGGGTGAAAAACTGTTTTTT.